This T cell receptor (beta chain) was observed in a study of monozygotic twins with inflammatory bowel disease. In eight separate reactions per sample, cDNA was generated. Molecular identifiers with 6-nucleotide sample barcodes were added during cDNA synthesis via template switching. From its re-call of the 5' RACE reads, TCRdb lists each CDR3 protein once, without DNA. Its table records about 160,000 distinct CDR3 sequences. Source material: blood. The receptor was isolated from a human donor with ulcerative colitis or Crohn's disease, or a healthy co-twin of an affected twin (not recorded which).

CDR3 protein: CASSPQGAWETQYF. The chain has TRBV5-1 and TRBJ2-5; TCRdb's D gene call, TRBD1, goes unchecked for lack of DNA. The length of the CDR3 is 14 residues. Per the germline V gene, CDR1 is SGHRS and CDR2 is YFSETQ.